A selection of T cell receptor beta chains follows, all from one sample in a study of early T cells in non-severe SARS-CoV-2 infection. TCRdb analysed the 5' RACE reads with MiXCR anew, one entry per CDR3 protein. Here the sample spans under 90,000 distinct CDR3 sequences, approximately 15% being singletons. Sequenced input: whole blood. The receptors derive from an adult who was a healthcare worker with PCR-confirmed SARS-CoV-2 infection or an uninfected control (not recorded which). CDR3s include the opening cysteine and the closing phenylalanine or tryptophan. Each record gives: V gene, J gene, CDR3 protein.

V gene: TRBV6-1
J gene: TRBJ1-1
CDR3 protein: CASSVLLVGGWGTEAFF

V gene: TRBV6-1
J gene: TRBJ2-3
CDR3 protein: CASSDPGHTSTDTQYF

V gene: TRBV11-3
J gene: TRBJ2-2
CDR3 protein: CASSGDVGELFF

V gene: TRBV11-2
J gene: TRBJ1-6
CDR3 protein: CASSPTGQRNNSPLHF

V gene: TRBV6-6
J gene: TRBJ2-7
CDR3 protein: CASTLAGGQSAYEQYF

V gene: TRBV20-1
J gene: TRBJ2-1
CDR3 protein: CSVSGGTDEQFF

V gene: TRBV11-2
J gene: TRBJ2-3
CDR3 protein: CASTPLASSTDTQYF

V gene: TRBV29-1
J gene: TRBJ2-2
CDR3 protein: CSAGGTGELFF

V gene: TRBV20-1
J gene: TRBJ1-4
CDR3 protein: CSAFKTLNEKLFF

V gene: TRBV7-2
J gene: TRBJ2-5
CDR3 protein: CASSRTKETQYF

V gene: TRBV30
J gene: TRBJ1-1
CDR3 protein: CAWSTGRNTEAFF

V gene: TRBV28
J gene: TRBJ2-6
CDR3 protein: CASSYRAPGANVLTF

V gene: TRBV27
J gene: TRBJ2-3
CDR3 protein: CASSFGGGDTQYF

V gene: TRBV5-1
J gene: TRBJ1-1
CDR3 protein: CASSPLESGWTEAFF

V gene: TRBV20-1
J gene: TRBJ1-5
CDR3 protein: CSARDIYSNQPQHF

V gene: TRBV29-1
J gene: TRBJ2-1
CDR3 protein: CSYERSSYNEQFF

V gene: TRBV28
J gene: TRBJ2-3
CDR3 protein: CASQAGGDTQYF

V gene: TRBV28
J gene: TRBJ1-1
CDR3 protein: CASSFAGLNTEAFF

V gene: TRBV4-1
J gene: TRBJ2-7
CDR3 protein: CASSQFITHAPGQESYEQYF

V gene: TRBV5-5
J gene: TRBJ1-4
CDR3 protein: CASSSNFATNEKLFF

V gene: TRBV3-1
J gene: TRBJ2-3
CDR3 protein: CASSRRSPTDTQYF

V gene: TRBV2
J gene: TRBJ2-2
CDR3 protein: CASRAGLADTGELFF

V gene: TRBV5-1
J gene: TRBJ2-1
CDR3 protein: CASSRVSGSLYNEQFF

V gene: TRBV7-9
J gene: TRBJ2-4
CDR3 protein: CASSSTGNAKNIQYF

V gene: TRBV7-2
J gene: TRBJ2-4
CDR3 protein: CASSLDEGTETKNIQYF

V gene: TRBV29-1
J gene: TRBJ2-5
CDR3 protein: CSVASGGAEETQYF

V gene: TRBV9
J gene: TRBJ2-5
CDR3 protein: CASSVDNQETQYF

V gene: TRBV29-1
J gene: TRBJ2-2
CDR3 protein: CSGLRGVNTGELFF

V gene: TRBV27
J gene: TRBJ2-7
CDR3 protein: CASSFAGTGSYEQYF

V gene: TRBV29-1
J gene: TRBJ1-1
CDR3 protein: CSVETQDLNTEAFF

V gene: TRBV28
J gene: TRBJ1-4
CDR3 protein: CASSLRGQGGNEKLFF

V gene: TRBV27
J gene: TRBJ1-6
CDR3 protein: CASSSDRLQSPLHF

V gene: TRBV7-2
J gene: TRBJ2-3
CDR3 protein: CASSLGLAGGTDTQYF

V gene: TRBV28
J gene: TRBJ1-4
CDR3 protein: CASSFKATNEKLFF

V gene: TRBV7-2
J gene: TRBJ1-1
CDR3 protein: CASTLPQRTEAFF

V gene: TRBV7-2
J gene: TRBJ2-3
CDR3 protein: CASRRTSGGHTDTQYF

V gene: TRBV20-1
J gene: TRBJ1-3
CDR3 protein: CSAREPRAVPSGNTIYF

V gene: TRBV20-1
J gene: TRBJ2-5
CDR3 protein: CSARDRKGASETQYF

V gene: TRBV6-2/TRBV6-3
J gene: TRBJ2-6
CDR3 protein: CASSEPGQTSSGANVLTF

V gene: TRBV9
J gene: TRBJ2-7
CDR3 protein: CASSVGTGSEQYF

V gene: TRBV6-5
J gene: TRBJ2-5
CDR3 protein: CASSDAGPHGETQYF

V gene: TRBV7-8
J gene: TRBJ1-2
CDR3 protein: CASSLSVGQANYGYTF

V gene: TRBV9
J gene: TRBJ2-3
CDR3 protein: CASSVVAGGITDTQYF

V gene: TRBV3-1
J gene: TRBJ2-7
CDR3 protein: CASSQGAGTYEQYF

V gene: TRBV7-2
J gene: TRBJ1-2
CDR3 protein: CASSRGQVKYGYTF

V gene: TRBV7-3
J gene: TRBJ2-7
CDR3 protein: CASSLQGVPYEQYF

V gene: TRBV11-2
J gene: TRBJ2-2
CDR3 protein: CASSLQPNTGELFF

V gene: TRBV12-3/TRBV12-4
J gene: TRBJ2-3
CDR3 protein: CASSYRIPSTDTQYF

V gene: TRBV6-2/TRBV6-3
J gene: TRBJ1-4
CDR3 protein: CASSYSIVDPRDEKLFF

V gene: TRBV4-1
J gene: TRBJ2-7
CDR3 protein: CASSQTGGGEQYF

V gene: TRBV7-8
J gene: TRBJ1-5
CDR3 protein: CASSPDRAFPQPQHF

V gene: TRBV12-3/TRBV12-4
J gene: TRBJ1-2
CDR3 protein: CASSTDGRLGYTF

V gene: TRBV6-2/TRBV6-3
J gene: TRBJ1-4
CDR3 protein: CASSYSDGGSEEKLFF

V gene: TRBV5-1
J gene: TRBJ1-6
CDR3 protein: CASSPLAVTVSSPLHF

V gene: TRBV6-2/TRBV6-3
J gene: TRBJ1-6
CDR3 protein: CASRPFPGANSPLHF

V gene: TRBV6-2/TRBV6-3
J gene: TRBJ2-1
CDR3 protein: CASSRIAEYNEQFF

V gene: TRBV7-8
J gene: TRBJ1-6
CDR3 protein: CASSETEIPGSPLHF